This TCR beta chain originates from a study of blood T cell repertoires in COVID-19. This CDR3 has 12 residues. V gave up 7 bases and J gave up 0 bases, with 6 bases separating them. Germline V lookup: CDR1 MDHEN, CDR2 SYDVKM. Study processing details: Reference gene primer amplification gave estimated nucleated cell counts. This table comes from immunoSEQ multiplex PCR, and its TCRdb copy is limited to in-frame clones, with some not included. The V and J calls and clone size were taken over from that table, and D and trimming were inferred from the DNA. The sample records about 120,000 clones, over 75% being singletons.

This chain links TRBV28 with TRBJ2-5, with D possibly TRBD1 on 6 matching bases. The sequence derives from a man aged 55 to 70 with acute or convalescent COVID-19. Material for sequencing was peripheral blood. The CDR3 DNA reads TGTGCCAGCAACAGGGACCAAGAGACCCAGTACTTC. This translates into CASNRDQETQYF.